This is a list of T cell receptor beta chains from one sample in a study of blood T cells in healthy people across ages. From the 5' RACE reads, TCRdb called clonotypes with MiXCR, one entry per CDR3 protein. The sample records some 1.5 million distinct CDR3 sequences, about 42% being singletons. Sequencing was performed on blood. The receptor source for this set is a young woman in good health. The CDR3 runs from the conserved cysteine through the conserved F or W. A D gene is named only where the DNA matches it firmly. Size is omitted from some rows. Given values are once, few, many or a class for expanded clones.

DNA: TGTGCCAGCAGTGATTGGCGGGCAAGCACAGATACGCAGTATTTT
CDR3: CASSDWRASTDTQYF
V: TRBV6-1
D: .
J: TRBJ2-3
size: .

DNA: TGTGCCAGCAGCTTCGACAGGGTTGTAGTTGGCTACACCTTC
CDR3: CASSFDRVVVGYTF
V: TRBV7-2
D: TRBD1
J: TRBJ1-2
size: .

DNA: TGTGCCAGCAGCCGGGACATCTCCTACGAGCAGTACTTC
CDR3: CASSRDISYEQYF
V: TRBV27
D: .
J: TRBJ2-7
size: .

DNA: TGTGCCAGCAGTCCCTTCCGCTCTGGGGCCAACGTCCTGACTTTC
CDR3: CASSPFRSGANVLTF
V: TRBV6-2/TRBV6-3
D: .
J: TRBJ2-6
size: .

DNA: TGTGCCAGCAGCCCCACTTGGGGCAATGCCAAAAACATTCAGTACTTC
CDR3: CASSPTWGNAKNIQYF
V: TRBV7-9
D: .
J: TRBJ2-4
size: .

DNA: TGTGCCAGTAGTATAGGGGCAGGACTAATGAACACTGAAGCTTTCTTT
CDR3: CASSIGAGLMNTEAFF
V: TRBV19
D: .
J: TRBJ1-1
size: .

DNA: TGTGCCAGCAGCGTAGACTCCACCGGGGAGCAGTTCTTC
CDR3: CASSVDSTGEQFF
V: TRBV9
D: .
J: TRBJ2-1
size: few

DNA: TGTGCCAGCAGTGATGGACCTGGGGACGGGGGGGCCTCTGATACGCAGTATTTT
CDR3: CASSDGPGDGGASDTQYF
V: TRBV6-4
D: TRBD2
J: TRBJ2-3
size: few

DNA: TGTGCTAGCCTCCCTCTAGCGGCTGCTGGCGAGACCCAGTACTTC
CDR3: CASLPLAAAGETQYF
V: TRBV7-7
D: TRBD2
J: TRBJ2-5
size: .

DNA: TGTGCCAGCAGTTTATCCCCTGGTCCTCAGCCCCAGCATTTT
CDR3: CASSLSPGPQPQHF
V: TRBV27
D: .
J: TRBJ1-5
size: .

DNA: TGTGCCAGCAGCTTAGGGGTAGCGGCCTTTATGGGAGGTGAGACCCAGTACTTC
CDR3: CASSLGVAAFMGGETQYF
V: TRBV13
D: .
J: TRBJ2-5
size: few

DNA: TGTGCCAGCAGTGGGATTCCGAGACAGGGAAAGACTGGAGCTTTCTTT
CDR3: CASSGIPRQGKTGAFF
V: TRBV6-1
D: TRBD1
J: TRBJ1-1
size: .

DNA: TGTGCCAGCGCGACGATCCAAGGGACCCAGTACTTC
CDR3: CASATIQGTQYF
V: TRBV2
D: .
J: TRBJ2-5
size: .

DNA: TGTGCCAGCAGCCCCGTTGGAGGGAGCAATGAGCAGTTCTTC
CDR3: CASSPVGGSNEQFF
V: TRBV7-3
D: .
J: TRBJ2-1
size: .

DNA: TGTGCCAGCACCTTAGGACAGGGGATAAATGAGCAGTTCTTC
CDR3: CASTLGQGINEQFF
V: TRBV5-5
D: TRBD1
J: TRBJ2-1
size: few

DNA: TGTGCCAGCAGCTTATTCCCTCGACTGGACAGGGCCTTAGGGGAGCTGTTTTTT
CDR3: CASSLFPRLDRALGELFF
V: TRBV7-9
D: TRBD1
J: TRBJ2-2
size: .

DNA: TGTGCCAGCAGTCTTCCACGCGGGGTCTCCTACAATGAGCAGTACTTC
CDR3: CASSLPRGVSYNEQYF
V: TRBV7-8
D: .
J: TRBJ2-7
size: .